The clone carrying this T cell receptor (beta chain) was seen many times. The antigen is undetermined. For donors with ophthalmopathy, the disease showed moderate-to-severe activity, reached CAS ≥3 and NOSPECS ≥4, and had lasted under 3 months. The data are from a study of Graves' ophthalmopathy and Graves' hyperthyroidism. For the study at large: The blood sample was drawn at first diagnosis and before any treatment.

Findings and limits, study-wide: Ophthalmopathy progression cases were predicted by the model with 70.59% sensitivity and roughly 72% specificity.

Germline V gene lookup returns CDR1 ENHRY and CDR2 SYGVKD. Trimming removed 4 bases at V and 5 bases at J, with 12 bases between. The CDR3 has 14 amino acids. Transcripts of RNA were the source for amplifying TCR beta CDR3 regions. HTBI primers served in a first-round RT-PCR, which a second-round multiplex PCR followed. One entry per CDR3 protein results from TCRdb running MiXCR on the multiplex PCR reads. This sample has about 210,000 distinct CDR3 sequences; under 30% occur once, and the top ten carry approximately 9.6%. This chain joins TRBV10-3 and TRBJ2-4; the D gene is possibly TRBD2 (6 bases). Sequenced: peripheral blood. This receptor was identified in a man aged 45-60 years with Graves' ophthalmopathy. CDR3 sequence reads: CAISGSLAQNIQYF. The CDR3 DNA sequence: TGTGCCATCAGTGGTAGCCTAGCGCAAAACATTCAGTACTTC.